This T cell receptor beta chain was captured by sequencing in a study of spatial heterogeneity in lung cancer. Study-wide results and caveats: Estimation of coverage gave values of around 6.7% for alpha and around 14% for beta chains in tumor T cells. Counts that tracked tumor mutation counts were those of expanded intratumoral alpha and beta TCRs.

Indicated time point: sample taken at primary tumor resection. In TCRdb, the 5' RACE reads were re-called with MiXCR into one record per CDR3 protein. This table has 13,000 or so distinct CDR3 sequences, about 4% appearing once. This clonotype was detected ten times or more. Its target is not known. Germline CDR1 and CDR2: SNHLY and FYNNEI. CDR3 length: 13 amino acids. Trimming shortened V by 6 bases and J by 4 bases, and 13 bases separated the two germline ends. The J gene is TRBJ2-7, the V gene TRBV2; D is possibly TRBD1 (5 bases). This receptor was obtained from a male donor with early-stage non-small cell lung cancer. This sample comprised lung tumor tissue, obtained at surgery. CDR3 loop: CASRDDSLYEQYF. The CDR3, as DNA: TGTGCCAGCAGAGACGACAGTTTATACGAGCAGTACTTC.